The 10 T cell receptor beta chains given below trace back to one sample, sequenced in a study of CD8 T cells in Susac syndrome. RNA in amounts of roughly 0.5 to 1 ug was reverse transcribed with random hexamers. A single record per CDR3 protein comes from TCRdb applying MiXCR to the immunoSEQ multiplex PCR reads. The sample lists some 96,000 distinct CDR3 sequences, approximately 95% occurring once. The specimen was CD8+ T cells from PBMCs. The receptors derive from a human donor with Susac syndrome.

The chain recombines TRBV20-1 with TRBJ2-5, with 7 positions matching TRBD1. This CDR3 has 16 amino acids. Per the germline V gene, CDR1 is DFQATT and CDR2 is SNEGSKA (reference sequence). Trimming cost V 0 bases and J 1 base; bases outside gene matches: 8. CDR3 sequence reads: CSARDISTGAQETQYF. CDR3 sequence (DNA): TGCAGTGCTAGAGATATATCAACAGGGGCCCAAGAGACCCAGTACTTC.

The CDR3 loop is CSVELGNYGYTF. CDR3 bases: TGCAGCGTTGAACTGGGGAACTATGGCTACACCTTC. The rearrangement links TRBV29-1 to TRBJ1-2; D is unclear. CDR3 length: 12 residues. The germline V gene encodes CDR1 SQVTM and CDR2 ANQGSEA. Trimming removed 2 bases from V and 2 bases from J, with 6 bases in between.

The V call is TRBV7-3, the J call TRBJ2-5; D unresolved. V dropped 5 bases and J dropped 7 bases, with 11 bases sitting between them. This CDR3 has 12 residues. Germline V lookup: CDR1 SGHTA, CDR2 FQGTGA. The CDR3 nucleotides read TGTGCCAGCAGCGCCCGAAGAGGGACCCAGTACTTC. Its protein product is CASSARRGTQYF.

This rearrangement joins TRBV13 to TRBJ1-5; 7 bases map to TRBD1. Losses at the gene ends were 4 bases for V and 3 bases for J; bases not matched to a gene: 3. Germline V gene sequence: CDR1 PRHDT, CDR2 FYEKMQ (reference sequence). This CDR3 is built from 14 residues. The CDR3 nucleotides read TGTGCCAGCAGCTCGGGACAGCCCAATCAGCCCCAGCATTTT. Its translation is CASSSGQPNQPQHF.

This chain joins TRBV2 and TRBJ2-3, with D perhaps matching TRBD1 or TRBD2 (6 bases each). V lost 7 bases to trimming and J lost 4 bases, with 21 bases between them. This CDR3 spans 16 amino acids. Germline CDR1 is SNHLY and CDR2 is FYNNEI. The DNA of the CDR3 is TGTGCCAGCACCCCAGGGGCGGGAAGGCAGCCAGATACGCAGTATTTT. Its translation: CASTPGAGRQPDTQYF.

Worth noting for this clonotype: The limits of the CDR3 on the DNA are not certain, so only TCRdb's listed CDR3 is given. J is TRBJ2-1 and V is TRBV12-3 or TRBV12-4; TRBD2, the table's D call, was not compared with the DNA. The CDR3 is 15 amino acids in total, end residues counted. CDR3 region: CASILAAGPPNEQFF.

The chain links TRBV9 to TRBJ2-6, with D maybe TRBD2 (6 bases). This CDR3 is 14 amino acids long. Germline V gene sequence: CDR1 SGDLS, CDR2 YYNGEE. The V gene lost 5 bases and the J gene lost 4 bases, with 10 bases spanning the gap. CDR3 residues: CASRGLSGANVLTF. DNA for the CDR3: TGTGCCAGCAGGGGACTCTCCGGGGCCAACGTCCTGACTTTC.

The chain links TRBV29-1 to TRBJ1-1; possibly TRBD1 for D (6 bases). The V end was cut by 8 bases, the J end by 5 bases, with 15 bases between. This CDR3 has 12 amino acids. CDR1 and CDR2 (germline): SQVTM, ANQGSEA. CDR3 DNA sequence: TGCAGCCACCAGAGGAGGGGGACTGAAGCTTTCTTT. Encoded protein: CSHQRRGTEAFF.

The rearrangement links TRBV5-6 to TRBJ1-2, with TRBD1 matching over 8 bases. Germline V lookup: CDR1 SGHDT, CDR2 YYEEEE. The CDR3 spans 13 residues. The V segment lost 3 bases and the J segment 3 bases; nucleotides outside the gene matches: 1. CDR3 residues: CASSSQGDYGYTF. The DNA for the CDR3 is TGTGCCAGCAGCTCACAGGGGGACTATGGCTACACCTTC.

The chain links TRBV7-3 to TRBJ2-7; possible D gene TRBD2, 5 bases. This CDR3 comprises 13 residues. Germline V lookup: CDR1 SGHTA, CDR2 FQGTGA. V lost 3 bases to trimming and J lost 2 bases, with 8 bases between them. CDR3: CASSLGETYEQYF. CDR3 nucleotides: TGTGCCAGCAGCTTGGGAGAGACCTACGAGCAGTACTTC.